The clone carrying this T cell receptor (beta chain) was seen more than once but under ten times. The antigen remains undetermined. The V gene end was trimmed by 4 bases and the J gene end by 7 bases; junction bases not matched to a gene: 6. CDR3 size: 14 residues. Per the germline V gene, CDR1 is SNHLY and CDR2 is FYNNEI. TCRdb analysed the 5' RACE reads with MiXCR anew, one entry per CDR3 protein. Of just under 350,000 distinct CDR3 sequences detected, 10% to 15% appear once; the ten largest clones hold about a fifth. The data originate from a study of T-cell memory formation after mild COVID-19. The study, taken as a whole, reports: The pre-infection memory compartment contained some responding clones, suggesting cross-reactive memory joined.

This sequence joins TRBV2 and TRBJ1-5; 8 nucleotides align to TRBD1. Sequencing was carried out using PBMCs or a T cell subset sorted from them (not recorded which). The clonotype originates from a man between 18 and 29 years old who had mild COVID-19 (a few samples of this study predate the infection). Cell type and time point are not known. CDR3 sequence (DNA): TGTGCCAGCAGTGGGGGACAGGCCGTACAGCCCCAGCATTTT. Translated, it gives CASSGGQAVQPQHF.